The clone carrying this T cell receptor (delta chain) came up a few times. The protein held in TCRdb is that of a much larger clone and does not match this DNA's translation at residue 9, likely because of a read error; the protein shown is translated from the DNA. Both TRG and TRD chains were sequenced from each sorted sample. TCRdb redid clone calling on the multiplex PCR reads using CATT. The sample gives some 100,000 delta-chain clones, around 1.4% of which show up once; around 8.1% is in the top ten. Flow sorting of PBMC yielded separate Vgamma9/Vdelta2+ and Vdelta2-negative gammadelta T cell populations for bulk repertoire analysis. The data were obtained in a study of γδ T cells in repeated Plasmodium falciparum infection. The V gene's germline CDR1 is GEAIGNYY and CDR2 EKD. With 3 bases removed from V and 4 bases from J, the gap between germline ends came to 17 bases. CDR3 size: 15 residues.

The chain links TRDV2 to TRDJ1; D is possibly TRDD3 (6 bases). Here the J gene was assigned by germline matching of the DNA, as TCRdb has none. This clonotype originated in a pool of human donors (malaria-infected and uninfected, not separated). The specimen was gamma-delta T cells from blood. CDR3 bases: TGTGCCTGTGACGTGGTGGGGGGCCATGGCGATAAACTCATCTTT. Its protein product is CACDVVGGHGDKLIF.